This T cell receptor (beta chain) derives from a study of CD8 T cells in ankylosing spondylitis. General study findings and limits: Fewer than 10 highly homologous variants formed a TCR beta motif that appeared characteristic of ankylosing spondylitis blood.

This clonotype was detected ten times or more. Its target is unknown. Quantitative 5'-RACE was performed with molecular barcodes, and it yielded the TCR beta libraries. TCRdb reanalysed the 5' RACE reads using MiXCR and keeps one entry per CDR3 protein. This sample has more than 150,000 distinct CDR3 sequences, with 11% found just once. The CDR3 runs to 13 residues. V lost 5 bases and J 3 bases, leaving 12 bases between the germline ends. The germline V gene has CDR1 SGHRS and CDR2 YFSETQ. This clonotype was sampled from a male donor with ankylosing spondylitis or in good health (not recorded which). This sequence joins TRBV5-1 and TRBJ2-7; tentative D call: TRBD1 (5 bases). The sequenced material came from blood, either unsorted or a sorted T cell fraction (not recorded which). The CDR3 region has the DNA TGCGCCAGCAGGGGGCTAGGCCACTACGAGCAGTACTTC. Protein: CASRGLGHYEQYF.